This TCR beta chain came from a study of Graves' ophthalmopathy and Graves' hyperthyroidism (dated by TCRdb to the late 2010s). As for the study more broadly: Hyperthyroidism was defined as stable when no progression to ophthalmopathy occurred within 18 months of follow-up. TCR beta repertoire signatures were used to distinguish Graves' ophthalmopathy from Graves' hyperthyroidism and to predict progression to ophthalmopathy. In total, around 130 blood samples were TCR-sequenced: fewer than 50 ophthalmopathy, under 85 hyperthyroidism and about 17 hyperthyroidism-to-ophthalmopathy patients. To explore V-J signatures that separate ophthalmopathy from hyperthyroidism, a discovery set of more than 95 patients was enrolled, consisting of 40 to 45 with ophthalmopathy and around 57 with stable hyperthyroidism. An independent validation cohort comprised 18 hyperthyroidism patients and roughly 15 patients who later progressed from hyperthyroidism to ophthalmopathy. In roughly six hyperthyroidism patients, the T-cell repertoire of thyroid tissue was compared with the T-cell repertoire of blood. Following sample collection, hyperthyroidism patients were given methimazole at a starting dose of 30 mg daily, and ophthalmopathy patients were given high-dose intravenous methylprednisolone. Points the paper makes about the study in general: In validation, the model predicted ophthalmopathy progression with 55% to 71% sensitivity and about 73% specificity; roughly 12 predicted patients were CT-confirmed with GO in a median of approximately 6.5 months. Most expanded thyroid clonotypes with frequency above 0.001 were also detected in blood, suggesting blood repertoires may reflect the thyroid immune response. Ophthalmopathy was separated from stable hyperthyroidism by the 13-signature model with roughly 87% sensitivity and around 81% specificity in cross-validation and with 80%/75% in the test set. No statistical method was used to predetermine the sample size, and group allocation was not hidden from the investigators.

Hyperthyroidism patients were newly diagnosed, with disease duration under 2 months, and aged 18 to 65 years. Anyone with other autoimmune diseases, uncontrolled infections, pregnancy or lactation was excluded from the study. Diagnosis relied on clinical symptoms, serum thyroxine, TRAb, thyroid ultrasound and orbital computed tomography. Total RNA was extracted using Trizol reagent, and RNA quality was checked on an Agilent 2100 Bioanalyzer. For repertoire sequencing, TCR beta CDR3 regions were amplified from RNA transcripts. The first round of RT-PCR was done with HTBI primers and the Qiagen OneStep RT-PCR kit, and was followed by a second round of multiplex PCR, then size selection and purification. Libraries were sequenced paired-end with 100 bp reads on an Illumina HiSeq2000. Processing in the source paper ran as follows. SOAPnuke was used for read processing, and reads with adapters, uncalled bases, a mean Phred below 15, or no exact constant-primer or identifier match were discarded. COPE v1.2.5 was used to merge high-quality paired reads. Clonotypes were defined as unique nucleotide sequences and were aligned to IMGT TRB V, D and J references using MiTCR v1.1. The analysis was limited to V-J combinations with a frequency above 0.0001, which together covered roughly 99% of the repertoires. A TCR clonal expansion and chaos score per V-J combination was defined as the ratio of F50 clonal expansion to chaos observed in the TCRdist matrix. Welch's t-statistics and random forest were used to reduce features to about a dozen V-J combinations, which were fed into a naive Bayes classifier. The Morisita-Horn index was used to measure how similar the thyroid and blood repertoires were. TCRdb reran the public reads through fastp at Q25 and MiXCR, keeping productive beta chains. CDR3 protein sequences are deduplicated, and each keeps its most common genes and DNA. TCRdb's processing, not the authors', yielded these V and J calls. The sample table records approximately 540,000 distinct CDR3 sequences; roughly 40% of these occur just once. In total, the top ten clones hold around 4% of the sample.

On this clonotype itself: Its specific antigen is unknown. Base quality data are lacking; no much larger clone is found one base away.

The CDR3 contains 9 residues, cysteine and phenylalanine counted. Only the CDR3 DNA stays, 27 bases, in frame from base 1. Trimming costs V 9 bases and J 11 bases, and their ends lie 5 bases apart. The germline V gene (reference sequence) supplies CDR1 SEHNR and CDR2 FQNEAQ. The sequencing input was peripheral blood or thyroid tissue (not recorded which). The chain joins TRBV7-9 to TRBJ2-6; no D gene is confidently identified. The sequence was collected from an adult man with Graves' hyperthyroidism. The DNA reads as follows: TGTGCCAGTGGGTACGTCCTGACTTTC. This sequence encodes CASGYVLTF.